These T cell receptor beta chains were read from a single sample in a study of early T cells in non-severe SARS-CoV-2 infection. TCRdb processed the 5' RACE reads anew with MiXCR; each CDR3 protein has one entry. The data contain 84,000 or so distinct CDR3 sequences, 9% to 13% of them seen just once; the ten biggest clones take up approximately 2.6%. The sequenced sample consisted of whole blood. Source of these receptors: an adult who was a healthcare worker with PCR-confirmed SARS-CoV-2 infection or an uninfected control (not recorded which). The CDR3 runs from the conserved cysteine through the conserved F or W. D genes are given only for firm matches. Where a row states a size, it is once, few, many or the class of an expanded clone; other rows omit it.

J gene: TRBJ2-7
clone size: NA
D gene: NA
V gene: TRBV5-1
CDR3 protein: CASSHGGPTYEQYF
CDR3 DNA: TGCGCCAGCAGCCATGGGGGCCCCACCTACGAGCAGTACTTC

J gene: TRBJ2-1
clone size: many
D gene: TRBD2
V gene: TRBV11-2
CDR3 protein: CASSLVRGGTYNEQFF
CDR3 DNA: TGTGCCAGCAGCTTAGTTCGCGGGGGAACCTACAATGAGCAGTTCTTC

J gene: TRBJ2-1
clone size: many
D gene: NA
V gene: TRBV4-1
CDR3 protein: CASSQDHYSGGYNEQFF
CDR3 DNA: TGCGCCAGCAGCCAAGATCATTACTCAGGCGGCTACAATGAGCAGTTCTTC

J gene: TRBJ1-1
clone size: few
D gene: TRBD1
V gene: TRBV18
CDR3 protein: CASSPGTGGIITEAFF
CDR3 DNA: TGTGCCAGCTCACCAGGAACAGGGGGTATTATCACTGAAGCTTTCTTT

J gene: TRBJ2-2
clone size: few
D gene: NA
V gene: TRBV5-1
CDR3 protein: CASSSIGGTGELFF
CDR3 DNA: TGCGCCAGCAGCTCAATAGGTGGCACCGGGGAGCTGTTTTTT

J gene: TRBJ2-1
clone size: few
D gene: NA
V gene: TRBV18
CDR3 protein: CASSPPGPTMGQFF
CDR3 DNA: TGTGCCAGCTCACCACCGGGACCAACAATGGGGCAGTTCTTC

J gene: TRBJ2-1
clone size: NA
D gene: TRBD2
V gene: TRBV10-3
CDR3 protein: CATRAVAGGGSYNEQFF
CDR3 DNA: TGTGCCACCAGGGCGGTAGCGGGAGGGGGCTCCTACAATGAGCAGTTCTTC

J gene: TRBJ2-7
clone size: many
D gene: NA
V gene: TRBV6-6
CDR3 protein: CASNRQDPPYEQYF
CDR3 DNA: TGTGCCAGCAATAGACAGGACCCTCCCTACGAGCAGTACTTC

J gene: TRBJ2-1
clone size: many
D gene: TRBD1
V gene: TRBV6-6
CDR3 protein: CASKEGQGANEQFF
CDR3 DNA: TGTGCCAGCAAGGAGGGACAGGGGGCCAATGAGCAGTTCTTC

J gene: TRBJ2-3
clone size: many
D gene: NA
V gene: TRBV5-1
CDR3 protein: CASSLSSDTQYF
CDR3 DNA: TGCGCCAGCAGCCTCTCCTCAGATACGCAGTATTTT

J gene: TRBJ2-3
clone size: NA
D gene: NA
V gene: TRBV11-2
CDR3 protein: CASSPSVGRLDTQYF
CDR3 DNA: TGTGCCAGCAGCCCAAGCGTGGGTCGATTAGATACGCAGTATTTT

J gene: TRBJ2-2
clone size: many
D gene: NA
V gene: TRBV11-3
CDR3 protein: CASSSRTANTGELFF
CDR3 DNA: TGTGCCAGCAGCTCTCGGACGGCGAACACCGGGGAGCTGTTTTTT

J gene: TRBJ2-3
clone size: many
D gene: NA
V gene: TRBV11-2
CDR3 protein: CASSLAEGFAQYF
CDR3 DNA: TGTGCCAGCAGCTTAGCCGAGGGGTTCGCGCAGTATTTT

J gene: TRBJ1-1
clone size: NA
D gene: NA
V gene: TRBV5-5
CDR3 protein: CASSGGVNTEAFF
CDR3 DNA: TGTGCCAGCAGCGGAGGGGTGAACACTGAAGCTTTCTTT

J gene: TRBJ2-1
clone size: NA
D gene: TRBD2
V gene: TRBV7-2
CDR3 protein: CASSSTRTSGTNEQFF
CDR3 DNA: TGTGCCAGCAGCTCTACCCGGACTAGCGGGACGAATGAGCAGTTCTTC

J gene: TRBJ2-1
clone size: NA
D gene: NA
V gene: TRBV6-1
CDR3 protein: CASKTPGSINEQFF
CDR3 DNA: TGTGCCAGCAAGACACCAGGTAGTATCAATGAGCAGTTCTTC

J gene: TRBJ1-4
clone size: few
D gene: TRBD1
V gene: TRBV19
CDR3 protein: CASRGQRAATNEKLFF
CDR3 DNA: TGTGCCAGTAGGGGACAGAGGGCTGCAACTAATGAAAAACTGTTTTTT

J gene: TRBJ2-1
clone size: NA
D gene: TRBD2
V gene: TRBV20-1
CDR3 protein: CSASPPGLAEEQFF
CDR3 DNA: TGCAGTGCTAGCCCCCCCGGACTAGCAGAAGAGCAGTTCTTC

J gene: TRBJ2-3
clone size: many
D gene: TRBD1
V gene: TRBV11-2
CDR3 protein: CASSMTGGTQYF
CDR3 DNA: TGTGCCAGCAGCATGACAGGGGGGACGCAGTATTTT

J gene: TRBJ2-3
clone size: few
D gene: NA
V gene: TRBV10-3
CDR3 protein: CAIRDTSTDTQYF
CDR3 DNA: TGTGCCATCCGGGACACCAGCACAGATACGCAGTATTTT

J gene: TRBJ2-7
clone size: few
D gene: NA
V gene: TRBV14
CDR3 protein: CASSVFPSYEQYF
CDR3 DNA: TGTGCCAGCAGCGTTTTTCCCTCCTACGAGCAGTACTTC

J gene: TRBJ1-1
clone size: many
D gene: NA
V gene: TRBV2
CDR3 protein: CASSEEGRGGMTAEAFF
CDR3 DNA: TGTGCCAGCAGTGAAGAAGGCCGTGGGGGGATGACTGCTGAAGCTTTCTTT

J gene: TRBJ2-3
clone size: few
D gene: TRBD2
V gene: TRBV14
CDR3 protein: CASSPSHRLAGLSTDTQYF
CDR3 DNA: TGTGCCAGCAGCCCTTCCCACCGACTAGCAGGGCTGAGCACAGATACGCAGTATTTT

J gene: TRBJ2-7
clone size: few
D gene: NA
V gene: TRBV2
CDR3 protein: CASSQRAGGAYEQYF
CDR3 DNA: TGTGCCAGCAGTCAAAGGGCAGGGGGGGCCTACGAGCAGTACTTC

J gene: TRBJ2-1
clone size: many
D gene: TRBD2
V gene: TRBV11-2
CDR3 protein: CASSPSTGGIPNEQFF
CDR3 DNA: TGTGCCAGCAGCCCAAGCACGGGGGGAATTCCCAATGAGCAGTTCTTC

J gene: TRBJ2-1
clone size: many
D gene: NA
V gene: TRBV12-3/TRBV12-4
CDR3 protein: CASTIQEGVYPFF
CDR3 DNA: TGTGCCAGCACAATCCAGGAGGGAGTCTACCCGTTCTTC

J gene: TRBJ1-5
clone size: many
D gene: TRBD1
V gene: TRBV12-3/TRBV12-4
CDR3 protein: CASSDHTGGRNQPQHF
CDR3 DNA: TGTGCCAGCAGTGATCACACAGGGGGCCGCAATCAGCCCCAGCATTTT

J gene: TRBJ2-5
clone size: few
D gene: NA
V gene: TRBV2
CDR3 protein: CASSEASYQETQYF
CDR3 DNA: TGTGCCAGCAGTGAAGCGTCGTACCAAGAGACCCAGTACTTC

J gene: TRBJ2-7
clone size: NA
D gene: TRBD2
V gene: TRBV11-1
CDR3 protein: CASSSTSGRNEQYF
CDR3 DNA: TGTGCCAGCAGCTCCACTAGCGGGAGAAACGAGCAGTACTTC

J gene: TRBJ2-1
clone size: NA
D gene: NA
V gene: TRBV6-5
CDR3 protein: CASSPRLTNEQFF
CDR3 DNA: TGTGCCAGCAGTCCTAGACTAACCAATGAGCAGTTCTTC

J gene: TRBJ2-1
clone size: many
D gene: TRBD2
V gene: TRBV7-3
CDR3 protein: CASSSKGDTSGFSYNEQFF
CDR3 DNA: TGTGCCAGCAGCTCAAAGGGGGATACTAGCGGCTTCTCCTACAATGAGCAGTTCTTC

J gene: TRBJ2-5
clone size: few
D gene: NA
V gene: TRBV12-3/TRBV12-4
CDR3 protein: CASSLPGAGETQYF
CDR3 DNA: TGTGCCAGCAGTTTACCGGGGGCTGGAGAGACCCAGTACTTC

J gene: TRBJ1-6
clone size: NA
D gene: NA
V gene: TRBV6-5
CDR3 protein: CASSWEYNSPLHF
CDR3 DNA: TGTGCCAGCAGTTGGGAGTATAATTCACCCCTCCACTTT

J gene: TRBJ2-7
clone size: many
D gene: TRBD2
V gene: TRBV7-9
CDR3 protein: CASSRGTSGGNEQYF
CDR3 DNA: TGTGCCAGCAGCCGTGGGACTAGCGGGGGTAACGAGCAGTACTTC

J gene: TRBJ2-7
clone size: NA
D gene: TRBD2
V gene: TRBV20-1
CDR3 protein: CSARDPGLAGTHEQYF
CDR3 DNA: TGCAGTGCTAGAGACCCCGGACTAGCGGGAACTCACGAGCAGTACTTC

J gene: TRBJ2-5
clone size: NA
D gene: NA
V gene: TRBV9
CDR3 protein: CASSVGAPETQYF
CDR3 DNA: TGTGCCAGCAGCGTGGGGGCCCCAGAGACCCAGTACTTC

J gene: TRBJ1-1
clone size: NA
D gene: NA
V gene: TRBV6-2/TRBV6-3
CDR3 protein: CAAMRLMNTEAFF
CDR3 DNA: TGTGCCGCAATGCGCCTTATGAACACTGAAGCTTTCTTT

J gene: TRBJ2-1
clone size: many
D gene: NA
V gene: TRBV10-2
CDR3 protein: CASSEVYHEQFF
CDR3 DNA: TGCGCCAGCAGTGAGGTCTATCATGAGCAGTTCTTC

J gene: TRBJ2-7
clone size: NA
D gene: TRBD1
V gene: TRBV7-9
CDR3 protein: CASSLGDRGHSSYEQYF
CDR3 DNA: TGTGCCAGCAGCTTAGGGGACAGGGGCCATAGCTCCTACGAGCAGTACTTC

J gene: TRBJ2-2
clone size: many
D gene: TRBD2
V gene: TRBV11-3
CDR3 protein: CASSLILAGLYTGELFF
CDR3 DNA: TGTGCCAGCAGCTTAATCTTAGCGGGACTCTACACCGGGGAGCTGTTTTTT

J gene: TRBJ2-3
clone size: NA
D gene: TRBD1
V gene: TRBV7-9
CDR3 protein: CASSPQGLNTDTQYF
CDR3 DNA: TGTGCCAGCAGCCCACAGGGGCTAAACACAGATACGCAGTATTTT

J gene: TRBJ2-1
clone size: NA
D gene: TRBD1
V gene: TRBV7-8
CDR3 protein: CASSPLRVSYVGGGNEQFF
CDR3 DNA: TGTGCCAGCAGCCCACTTAGAGTTTCGTACGTAGGGGGCGGGAATGAGCAGTTCTTC

J gene: TRBJ2-7
clone size: NA
D gene: TRBD2
V gene: TRBV4-2
CDR3 protein: CASSPASGTSAYEQYF
CDR3 DNA: TGTGCCAGCAGCCCGGCATCCGGGACTAGCGCTTACGAGCAGTACTTC

J gene: TRBJ1-2
clone size: many
D gene: NA
V gene: TRBV7-9
CDR3 protein: CASSLEVPTKGYTF
CDR3 DNA: TGTGCCAGCAGCCTGGAGGTCCCCACGAAAGGCTACACCTTC

J gene: TRBJ2-3
clone size: few
D gene: NA
V gene: TRBV11-2
CDR3 protein: CASSSPPGRAIDTQYF
CDR3 DNA: TGTGCCAGCAGCTCCCCCCCCGGTCGGGCTATAGATACGCAGTATTTT

J gene: TRBJ2-2
clone size: few
D gene: NA
V gene: TRBV14
CDR3 protein: CASSQERTGELFF
CDR3 DNA: TGTGCCAGCAGCCAAGAAAGGACCGGGGAGCTGTTTTTT

J gene: TRBJ1-5
clone size: few
D gene: NA
V gene: TRBV10-3
CDR3 protein: CAISESPNRRGNQPQHF
CDR3 DNA: TGTGCCATCAGTGAGTCACCGAACAGAAGAGGCAATCAGCCCCAGCATTTT

J gene: TRBJ2-1
clone size: many
D gene: TRBD1
V gene: TRBV10-3
CDR3 protein: CAISLGTGNDNEQFF
CDR3 DNA: TGTGCCATCAGCCTCGGGACAGGGAACGACAATGAGCAGTTCTTC

J gene: TRBJ1-1
clone size: many
D gene: TRBD1
V gene: TRBV29-1
CDR3 protein: CSVPTGVDTEAFF
CDR3 DNA: TGCAGCGTGCCTACAGGGGTTGACACTGAAGCTTTCTTT

J gene: TRBJ2-1
clone size: few
D gene: NA
V gene: TRBV27
CDR3 protein: CASRLGGAYNEQFF
CDR3 DNA: TGTGCCAGCAGGCTCGGCGGGGCCTACAATGAGCAGTTCTTC